The rows below give T cell receptor beta chains drawn from one sample of a study of graft-versus-host responses after intestinal transplantation. Clones were sequenced by immunoSEQ multiplex PCR, and TCRdb holds only the in-frame ones, with some missing. The sample has about 85,000 clones, roughly four fifths seen once. These receptors' antigens are unknown. The specimen comprised unstimulated CD8+ T cells sorted from spleen or lymph node cells, sampled before intestinal transplant. The source is a human donor who received an intestinal transplant. Both conserved end residues are part of each CDR3. The D gene is left open where the match is weak. Clone size is stated in some rows and not others, as once, few, many or a class when expanded.

v_gene	len	j_gene	d_gene	abundance	CDR3nt	CDR3aa
TRBV7-9	16	TRBJ2-1	-	-	TGTGCCAGCAGCTTAATCCCCGGGAGCTCCTACAATGAGCAGTTCTTC	CASSLIPGSSYNEQFF
TRBV6-1	15	TRBJ1-2	-	-	TGTGCCAGCAGTGAGGGCGGACGTAACGGCTATGGCTACACCTTC	CASSEGGRNGYGYTF
TRBV19	14	TRBJ2-1	TRBD2	-	TGTGCCAGTAGTGCGGGGGGCTCCTACAATGAGCAGTTCTTC	CASSAGGSYNEQFF
TRBV21-1	14	TRBJ2-7	-	-	TGTGCCAGCAGCCTCCGGGACAGGGGCTACGAGCAGTACTTC	CASSLRDRGYEQYF
TRBV11-2	16	TRBJ2-7	TRBD1	few	TGTGCCAGCAGCTACTGGGCAGGGGGCCCCTCCTACGAGCAGTACTTC	CASSYWAGGPSYEQYF
TRBV28	17	TRBJ2-7	-	once	TGTGCCAGCAGTTTTCCCTCTTTTGGGGTGCCCACCTACGAGCAGTACTTC	CASSFPSFGVPTYEQYF
TRBV5-1	13	TRBJ2-7	-	-	TGCGCCAGCAGCTATGCTCGGGGTTACGAGCAGTACTTC	CASSYARGYEQYF
TRBV5-6	15	TRBJ1-5	-	-	TGTGCCAGCAGCCATGAGGGGGAAAGCAATCAGCCCCAGCATTTT	CASSHEGESNQPQHF
TRBV10-2	12	TRBJ1-4	-	-	TGCGCCACCGGGCCTATTGATGGAAAACTGTTTTTT	CATGPIDGKLFF
TRBV4-1	16	TRBJ2-3	-	-	TGCGCCAGCAGCCTAACCGTGGAGTTTCGCACAGATACGCAGTATTTT	CASSLTVEFRTDTQYF
TRBV6-6	13	TRBJ1-5	-	-	TGTGCCAGCAGTTGGGGACCCAATCAGCCCCAGCATTTT	CASSWGPNQPQHF
TRBV7-7	13	TRBJ2-2	-	-	TGTGCTAGCAGCTTGGAACTGACCGGGGAGCTGTTTTTT	CASSLELTGELFF
TRBV28	19	TRBJ2-6	TRBD1	-	TGTGCCAGCAGTTTTGATAGGACAGGGGGTCCCTCTGGGGCCAACGTCCTGACTTTC	CASSFDRTGGPSGANVLTF
TRBV13	16	TRBJ2-3	TRBD1	-	TGTGCCAGCAGCCCGCCCGGGACAGGGGGCACAGATACGCAGTATTTT	CASSPPGTGGTDTQYF
TRBV4-1	11	TRBJ1-4	-	-	TGCGCCAGCAGCCAGGGGGAAAAACTGTTTTTT	CASSQGEKLFF
TRBV4-2	13	TRBJ1-5	-	-	TGTGCCAGCAGCCGGGGGGGCAATCAGCCCCAGCATTTT	CASSRGGNQPQHF
TRBV6-4	12	TRBJ2-2	-	few	TGTGCCAGCAGTGCGGGAACCGGGGAGCTGTTTTTT	CASSAGTGELFF
TRBV25-1	13	TRBJ2-2	-	-	TGTGCCAGCAGTGAATATTACACCGGGGAGCTGTTTTTT	CASSEYYTGELFF
TRBV7-6	15	TRBJ2-5	TRBD2	-	TGTGCCAGCAGCGCCACCCGCGGGGGCCAAGAGACCCAGTACTTC	CASSATRGGQETQYF
TRBV28	19	TRBJ2-3	TRBD2	-	TGTGCCAGCAGTTTATGCACTATATCACTAGCGGGAGTAGGAGATACGCAGTATTTT	CASSLCTISLAGVGDTQYF
TRBV28	17	TRBJ2-7	TRBD2	-	TGTGCCAGCAGCTATACGACTAGCGGGTCGACATCCTACGAGCAGTACTTC	CASSYTTSGSTSYEQYF
TRBV2	14	TRBJ2-4	-	once	TGTGCCAGCAGTGAAGGTGGCAGGCTTAACATTCAGTACTTC	CASSEGGRLNIQYF
TRBV6-5	14	TRBJ2-3	-	-	TGTGCCAGCAGTCCACCGCGAAGTTGGGATACGCAGTATTTT	CASSPPRSWDTQYF
TRBV5-1	15	TRBJ2-7	-	-	TGCGCCAGCAGCTTGGGACAGGGAGGACCCTACGAGCAGTACTTC	CASSLGQGGPYEQYF
TRBV10-2	13	TRBJ1-6	-	once	TGCGCCAGCAAGACAGTTGATAATTCACCCCTCCACTTT	CASKTVDNSPLHF
TRBV15	15	TRBJ2-7	TRBD1	-	TGTGCCACCAGCAGAGATACGACAGGGGGCCACGAGCAGTACTTC	CATSRDTTGGHEQYF
TRBV10-2	16	TRBJ2-7	-	-	TGCGCCAGCAGTGAGTCGACGCAGAGGGGGTTGGGCGAGCAGTACTTC	CASSESTQRGLGEQYF
TRBV9	15	TRBJ1-2	-	few	TGTGCCAGCAGCGTAGGGAGAGCAGACCCGAGGGGCTACACCTTC	CASSVGRADPRGYTF
TRBV9	14	TRBJ2-7	-	-	TGTGCCAGCAGCGTAGGAGACTTCCTATACGAGCAGTACTTC	CASSVGDFLYEQYF
TRBV30	12	TRBJ1-1	-	-	TGTGCCTGGGGGAAGATGAACACTGAAGCTTTCTTT	CAWGKMNTEAFF
TRBV27	13	TRBJ2-7	-	few	TGTGCCAGCTCTACACAAGTCTCCTACGAGCAGTACTTC	CASSTQVSYEQYF
TRBV29-1	10	TRBJ2-7	-	-	TGCAGCGTCCGAGACCCGGAGCAGTACTTC	CSVRDPEQYF
TRBV11-2	13	TRBJ2-7	TRBD1	-	TGTGCCAGCAGCTTAGCAGGGGGCCAGGACCAGTACTTC	CASSLAGGQDQYF
TRBV2	11	TRBJ2-5	-	-	TGTGCCAGCAGCGAGCAAGAGACCCAGTACTTC	CASSEQETQYF
TRBV27	17	TRBJ1-4	-	-	TGTGCCAGCAGTTTAATTGTCCCGGGGCAGAGTGATGAAAAACTGTTTTTT	CASSLIVPGQSDEKLFF
TRBV7-9	15	TRBJ2-7	TRBD1	once	TGTGCCAGCAGCTTGGGACAGGGCCTCTCCTACGAGCAGTACTTC	CASSLGQGLSYEQYF
TRBV9	11	TRBJ2-1	-	once	TGTGCCAGCAGCTTCAACCATGAGCAGTTCTTC	CASSFNHEQFF
TRBV19	15	TRBJ2-1	-	-	TGTGCCAGCGCCCCGGGACTGAGCTCCTACAATGAGCAGTTCTTC	CASAPGLSSYNEQFF
TRBV28	16	TRBJ2-1	TRBD2	-	TGTGCCAGCAGTTACCCTAGCGGGTCCTCCTACAATGAGCAGTTCTTC	CASSYPSGSSYNEQFF
TRBV19	15	TRBJ1-2	-	-	TGTGCCAGTAGTGGGGTCGGCGGAGCTAACTATGGCTACACCTTC	CASSGVGGANYGYTF
TRBV5-6	11	TRBJ1-1	-	-	TGTGCCAGTCGGAGGAACACTGAAGCTTTCTTT	CASRRNTEAFF
TRBV5-1	12	TRBJ1-1	-	-	TGCGCCAGCAGCTTTTCGGGCACTGAAGCTTTCTTT	CASSFSGTEAFF
TRBV4-1	11	TRBJ2-3	-	-	TGCGCCAGCAGCCGATCAGATACGCAGTATTTT	CASSRSDTQYF
TRBV11-3	14	TRBJ2-7	TRBD1	few	TGTGCCAGCAGCCCGACAGGGAGTCCCTACGAGCAGTACTTC	CASSPTGSPYEQYF
TRBV11-2	13	TRBJ2-7	TRBD1	-	TGTGCCAGCAGCTGGGGACAGGGGAACGAGCAGTACTTC	CASSWGQGNEQYF
TRBV10-1	14	TRBJ2-1	-	few	TGCGCCAGCAGTGAAGCAGGGAGTTGGGATGAGCAGTTCTTC	CASSEAGSWDEQFF
TRBV6-5	13	TRBJ2-7	-	once	TGTGCCAGCACCAAGTTCGGGGGATACGAGCAGTACTTC	CASTKFGGYEQYF
TRBV28	16	TRBJ2-3	-	-	TGTGCCAGCAGTTTATTTTCGAGGGGAAGTACAGATACGCAGTATTTT	CASSLFSRGSTDTQYF
TRBV13	14	TRBJ2-7	-	few	TGTGCCAGCAGCCCCCGGACGGGAACCTACGAGCAGTACTTC	CASSPRTGTYEQYF
TRBV4-1	13	TRBJ2-7	-	-	TGCGCCAGCAGCCAAGCATACGGCTACGAGCAGTACTTC	CASSQAYGYEQYF
TRBV7-2	16	TRBJ2-7	TRBD1	-	TGTGCCAGCAGCTCAAGGACAGGGAGCTTCCCCTACGAGCAGTACTTC	CASSSRTGSFPYEQYF
TRBV5-3	14	TRBJ2-7	TRBD1	-	TGTGCCAGCAGCCACAGGTTCAGGGGGTACGAGCAGTACTTC	CASSHRFRGYEQYF
TRBV6-6	13	TRBJ2-1	TRBD2	-	TGTGCCAGCGTCCGGGAGGATTACAATGAGCAGTTCTTC	CASVREDYNEQFF
TRBV6-5	15	TRBJ1-5	-	-	TGTGCCAGCAGTTACCCGGGCCCCTACAATCAGCCCCAGCATTTT	CASSYPGPYNQPQHF
TRBV6-6	16	TRBJ1-5	-	-	TGTGCCAGCAGTTCCGCCCAAGACATTAGCAATCAGCCCCAGCATTTT	CASSSAQDISNQPQHF
TRBV2	15	TRBJ2-3	TRBD2	-	TGTGCCAGCACCGAAGACGGGACTAGCTTTGATACGCAGTATTTT	CASTEDGTSFDTQYF
TRBV27	14	TRBJ2-7	-	-	TGTGCCAGCAGTTTATCGGGGGGGCTCTACGAGCAGTACTTC	CASSLSGGLYEQYF
TRBV30	12	TRBJ1-1	TRBD1	-	TGTGCCTTCGACAGGGGCATGACTGAAGCTTTCTTT	CAFDRGMTEAFF